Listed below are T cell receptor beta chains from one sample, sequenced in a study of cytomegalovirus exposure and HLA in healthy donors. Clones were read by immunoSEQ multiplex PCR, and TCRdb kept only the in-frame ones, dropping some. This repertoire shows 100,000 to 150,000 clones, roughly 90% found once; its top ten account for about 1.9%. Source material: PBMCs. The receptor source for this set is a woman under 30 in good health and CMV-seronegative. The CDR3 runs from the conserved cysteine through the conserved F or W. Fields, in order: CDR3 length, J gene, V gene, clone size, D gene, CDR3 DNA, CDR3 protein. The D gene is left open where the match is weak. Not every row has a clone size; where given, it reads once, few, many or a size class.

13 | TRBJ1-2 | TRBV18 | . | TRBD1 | TGTGCCAGCTCGGGACAGGGTAGCTATGGCTACACCTTC | CASSGQGSYGYTF
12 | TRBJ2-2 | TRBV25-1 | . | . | TGTGCCAGCGAATTCGGGGGCGGGGAGCTGTTTTTT | CASEFGGGELFF
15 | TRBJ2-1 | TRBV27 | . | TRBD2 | TGTGCCAGCAGTAGGACTAGCGGGACATACAATGAGCAGTTCTTC | CASSRTSGTYNEQFF
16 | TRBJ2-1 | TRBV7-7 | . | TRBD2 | TGTGCTAGCAGCCCCTGGGGGCCTAGCGGGAGAAATGAGCAGTTCTTC | CASSPWGPSGRNEQFF
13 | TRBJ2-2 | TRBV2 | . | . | TGTGCCAGCAGGGGCTTGAACACCGGGGAGCTGTTTTTT | CASRGLNTGELFF
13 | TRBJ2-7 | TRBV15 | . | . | TGTGCCACCAGCCCGGGACTCCTAGACGAGCAGTACTTC | CATSPGLLDEQYF
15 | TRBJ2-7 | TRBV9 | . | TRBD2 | TGTGCCAGCAGCCCGCGGACTAGCATATTGGACGAGCAGTACTTC | CASSPRTSILDEQYF
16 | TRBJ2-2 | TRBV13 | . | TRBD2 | TGTGCCAGCAGCTTAGGACTAGCGGGAAATGCCGGGGAGCTGTTTTTT | CASSLGLAGNAGELFF
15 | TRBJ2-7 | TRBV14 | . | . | TGTGCCAGCAGCCAAGATCCGGGGTCCTCCTACGAGCAGTACTTC | CASSQDPGSSYEQYF
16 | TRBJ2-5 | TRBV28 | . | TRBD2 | TGTGCCAGCAGTCTCCCGACTAGCGGGAAACGGGAGACCCAGTACTTC | CASSLPTSGKRETQYF
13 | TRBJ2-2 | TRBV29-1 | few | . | TGCAGCGTGGCGGAGGGGGCCAGCGGGGAGCTGTTTTTT | CSVAEGASGELFF
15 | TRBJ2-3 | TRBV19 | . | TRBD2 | TGTGCCAGTGGAGGGGGACTAGTAAGCACAGATACGCAGTATTTT | CASGGGLVSTDTQYF
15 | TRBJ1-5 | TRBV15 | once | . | TGTGCCACCAGCAGAGGAGGGAACAGCAATCAGCCCCAGCATTTT | CATSRGGNSNQPQHF
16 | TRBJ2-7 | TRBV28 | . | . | TGTGCCAGCAGTTTCCAGGGTCAGGGCACTGGTGATGAGCAGTACTTC | CASSFQGQGTGDEQYF
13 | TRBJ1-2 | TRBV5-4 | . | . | TGTGCCAGCAGCTTGGGCACAGCCTATGGCTACACCTTC | CASSLGTAYGYTF
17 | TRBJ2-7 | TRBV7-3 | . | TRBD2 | TGTGCCAGCAGCTTACTGCCGGGGACTAGCGGGGCCAACGAGCAGTACTTC | CASSLLPGTSGANEQYF
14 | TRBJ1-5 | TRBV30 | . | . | TGTGCCTGGAGTGTAGGGGGTCTCAATCAGCCCCAGCATTTT | CAWSVGGLNQPQHF
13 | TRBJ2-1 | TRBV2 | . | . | TGTGCCAGCAGTACCTACGAGGGCAATGAGCAGTTCTTC | CASSTYEGNEQFF
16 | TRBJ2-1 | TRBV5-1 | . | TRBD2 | TGCGCCAGCAGCCCTGGGGCTAGCGGGTCCTACAATGAGCAGTTCTTC | CASSPGASGSYNEQFF
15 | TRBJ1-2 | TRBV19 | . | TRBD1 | TGTGCCAGTAGTATCAGGACAGGGAGGTACTATGGCTACACCTTC | CASSIRTGRYYGYTF
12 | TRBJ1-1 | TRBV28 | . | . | TGTGCCAGCAGCCCAGAGGCTACTGAAGCTTTCTTT | CASSPEATEAFF
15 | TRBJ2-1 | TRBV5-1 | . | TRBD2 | TGCGCCAGCAGCTTGGAACTAGCGGACTACAATGAGCAGTTCTTC | CASSLELADYNEQFF
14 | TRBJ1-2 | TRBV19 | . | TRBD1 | TGTGCCAGTAGTGCGGACAGGGCTAACTATGGCTACACCTTC | CASSADRANYGYTF
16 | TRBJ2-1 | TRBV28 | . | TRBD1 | TGTGCCAGCAGGCCTCCGGGACAGGGTAGATTGAATGAGCAGTTCTTC | CASRPPGQGRLNEQFF
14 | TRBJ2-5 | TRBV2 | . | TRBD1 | TGTGCCAGCAGTGCGGACAGGGGGAGAGAGACCCAGTACTTC | CASSADRGRETQYF
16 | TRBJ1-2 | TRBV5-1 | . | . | TGCGCCAGCAGCTTGGCTCGGGGACTGGAGCACTTTGGCTACACCTTC | CASSLARGLEHFGYTF
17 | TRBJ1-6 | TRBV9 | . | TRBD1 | TGTGCCAGCAGCGTAGGTCGACAGGGCACCTATAATTCACCCCTCCACTTT | CASSVGRQGTYNSPLHF
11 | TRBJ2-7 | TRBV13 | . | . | TGTGCCAGCAGCCTTCGTAACGAGCAGTACTTC | CASSLRNEQYF
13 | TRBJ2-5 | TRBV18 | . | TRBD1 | TGTGCCAGCTCACCGGGACAGCAAGAGACCCAGTACTTC | CASSPGQQETQYF
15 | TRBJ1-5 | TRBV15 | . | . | TGTGCCACCAGCCGTCAGGACAGTGACAATCAGCCCCAGCATTTT | CATSRQDSDNQPQHF
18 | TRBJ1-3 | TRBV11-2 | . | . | TGTGCCAGCAGCTTAAGGAGGGTGGCAGGAGAAGGGGGAAACACCATATATTTT | CASSLRRVAGEGGNTIYF
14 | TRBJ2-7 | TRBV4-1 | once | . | TGCGCCAGCAGCCAAGGGCTAGAAGCCTACGAGCAGTACTTC | CASSQGLEAYEQYF
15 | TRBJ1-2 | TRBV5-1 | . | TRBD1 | TGCGCCAGCAGCTTGGGCTCACAGGGGATCTATGGCTACACCTTC | CASSLGSQGIYGYTF
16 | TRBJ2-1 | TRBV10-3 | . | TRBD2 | TGTGCCATCAGTGCGGCGGGGGGAATCTCCTACAATGAGCAGTTCTTC | CAISAAGGISYNEQFF
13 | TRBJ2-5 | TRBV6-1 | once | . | TGTGCCAGCAGAGAGCAGGTCCAAGAGACCCAGTACTTC | CASREQVQETQYF
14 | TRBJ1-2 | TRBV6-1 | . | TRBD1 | TGTGCCAGCATTATTACAGGGGCCGTCTATGGCTACACCTTC | CASIITGAVYGYTF
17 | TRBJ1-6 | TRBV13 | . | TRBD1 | TGTGCCAGCAGCTGGGGCCAACAGGGGGTTGATAATTCACCCCTCCACTTT | CASSWGQQGVDNSPLHF
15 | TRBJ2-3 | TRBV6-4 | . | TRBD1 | TGTGCCAGCAGAAGGGGACAGGGGGCGACAGATACGCAGTATTTT | CASRRGQGATDTQYF
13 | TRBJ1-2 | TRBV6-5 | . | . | TGTGCCAGCAGTTACCGCTCCGACAGTGGCTACACCTTC | CASSYRSDSGYTF
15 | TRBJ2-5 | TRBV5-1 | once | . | TGCGCCAGCAGCTTGGTCGGGACTGGAGGGGAGACCCAGTACTTC | CASSLVGTGGETQYF
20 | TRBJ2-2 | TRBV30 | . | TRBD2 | TGTGCCTGGAGTCGAAATCGGGGGGGGTGGGTTGAGACACACACCGGGGAGCTGTTTTTT | CAWSRNRGGWVETHTGELFF
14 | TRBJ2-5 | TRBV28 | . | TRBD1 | TGTGCCAGCAGTCCTGGACAGGGCCAAGAGACCCAGTACTTC | CASSPGQGQETQYF
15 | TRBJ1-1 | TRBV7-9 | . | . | TGTGCCAGCAGCCCTCCCAGCGGGGTGAACACTGAAGCTTTCTTT | CASSPPSGVNTEAFF
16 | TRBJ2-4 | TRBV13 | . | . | TGTGCCAGCAGCCTCACAAGCCGGGGTGTCAAAAACATTCAGTACTTC | CASSLTSRGVKNIQYF
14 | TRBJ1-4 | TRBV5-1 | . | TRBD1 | TGCGCCAGCACCTGGGGACAGGCGGGGGAAAAACTGTTTTTT | CASTWGQAGEKLFF
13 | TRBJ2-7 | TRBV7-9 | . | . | TGTGCCAGCAGCGACGGACTGATCTACGAGCAGTACTTC | CASSDGLIYEQYF
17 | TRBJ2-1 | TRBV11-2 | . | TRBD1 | TGTGCCAGCAGCTTGTCCCAGGGGGCGCCTAGCTACAATGAGCAGTTCTTC | CASSLSQGAPSYNEQFF
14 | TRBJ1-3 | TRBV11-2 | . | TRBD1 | TGTGCCAGCAGCTGGGACAGCCGGGTTGACACCATATATTTT | CASSWDSRVDTIYF
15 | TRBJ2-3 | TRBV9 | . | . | TGTGCCAGCAGCGTAGGGACAGCCCGCACAGATACGCAGTATTTT | CASSVGTARTDTQYF
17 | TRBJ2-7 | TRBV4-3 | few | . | TGCGCCAGCAGCCGGAATGCCGGGTCCTCGTTGACCTACGAGCAGTACTTC | CASSRNAGSSLTYEQYF
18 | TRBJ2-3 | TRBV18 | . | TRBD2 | TGTGCCAGCTCACTTATCGTCCGATTAGCGGGAGACACAGATACGCAGTATTTT | CASSLIVRLAGDTDTQYF
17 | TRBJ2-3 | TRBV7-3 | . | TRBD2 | TGTGCCAGCAGCCCAAGAGCTAGCGGGGGGGCCGAGGATACGCAGTATTTT | CASSPRASGGAEDTQYF
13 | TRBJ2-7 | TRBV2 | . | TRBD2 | TGTGCCAGCAAGAGCGGGGCGACCTACGAGCAGTACTTC | CASKSGATYEQYF
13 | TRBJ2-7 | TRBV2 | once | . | TGTGCCAGCGTCGGACAGTGGGGGAAAAAGCAGTACTTC | CASVGQWGKKQYF
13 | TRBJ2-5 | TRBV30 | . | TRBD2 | TGTGCCTGGAGGACTAGCGGGATGGAGACCCAGTACTTC | CAWRTSGMETQYF
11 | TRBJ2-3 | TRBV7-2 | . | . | TGTGCCAGCAGCTTACTAGGCACGCAGTATTTT | CASSLLGTQYF
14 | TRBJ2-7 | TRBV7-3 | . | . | TGTGCCAGCAGCTTAAACAGGGAATCCTACGAGCAGTACTTC | CASSLNRESYEQYF